Only a few counts were recorded for the clone carrying this T cell receptor beta chain. The target antigen is unknown. The sample is drawn from a study of T cell repertoires in cytomegalovirus infection. Study-level background: HLA-B-restricted CMV epitopes that are well studied, plus recently identified HLA-C-restricted ones, were used by the study. Public TCR beta signatures were indicative of both CMV infection and a matching HLA type. Study results and limitations: It was HLA-C-restricted CMV-specific TCR beta clonotypes that dominated the response ex vivo.

TCRdb reprocessed the reads via MiXCR and lists one record per CDR3 protein. This sample has about 830,000 distinct CDR3 sequences, with roughly 33% found just once. The V end was cut by 0 bases, the J end by 4 bases, with 15 bases between. CDR3 size: 17 residues. The germline gives CDR1 MGHRA, CDR2 YSYEKL. Sequences were derived from cultured CD8+ T cells from PBMCs, sampled from culture after CMV antigen stimulation. The rearrangement links TRBV4-1 to TRBJ2-2, with D unresolved. This sequence was found in a human donor in good health (CMV status not recorded). Some clones in this sample may be carry-over from other donors' samples. The CDR3 DNA reads as TGCGCCAGCAGCCAAGAGCAAGGTATAAGTACCACCGGGGAGCTGTTTTTT. As protein: CASSQEQGISTTGELFF.